This TCR beta chain was sequenced during a study of metastatic and nonmetastatic thyroid tumors. Via MiXCR, TCRdb re-called the PCR reads. The top ten clones hold roughly 15% of a sample with tens of thousands of clones, 20% to 25% of them seen once. Patients were all untreated before their thyroid surgery. Germline loops: CDR1 MNHNS, CDR2 SASEGT. This CDR3 region has 16 residues. The V and J ends lost 2 bases and 7 bases, in that order; junction bases with no gene match: 11. Source material: tumor tissue. V gene TRBV6-1 combines with J gene TRBJ2-1; 7 nucleotides align to TRBD2. The TCR comes from a female donor with papillary thyroid cancer or a benign thyroid nodule (not recorded which). Some clones in this sample may be carry-over from other donors' samples. CDR3 DNA sequence: TGTGCCAGCAGTGAAATCGGGACTACCCTCACTAATGAGCAGTTCTTC. Protein product: CASSEIGTTLTNEQFF.